Listed below are T cell receptor beta chains from one sample, sequenced in a study of CD8+ T cells in alopecia areata. Profiled with immunoSEQ multiplex PCR; TCRdb holds only in-frame clones, not every one. Of fewer than 40,000 clones in the sample, around 59% were seen once. Sequenced input: NKG2D-high CD8+ T cells sorted from blood. These TCRs come from a human donor with alopecia areata. CDR3s include the opening cysteine and the closing phenylalanine or tryptophan. A D gene is named only where the DNA matches it firmly. Expanded clones are given a class, and other clones once, few, many or no size at all.

d_gene | j_gene | abundance | v_gene | CDR3nt | CDR3aa
. | TRBJ1-2 | few | TRBV6-4 | TGTGCCAGCAGTGACTCGATCGTAGGAGACAGCTACTATGGCTACACCTTC | CASSDSIVGDSYYGYTF
TRBD1 | TRBJ2-7 | . | TRBV28 | TGTGCCAGCAGTGCCCGGGACAGGGATGATTACGAGCAGTACTTC | CASSARDRDDYEQYF
. | TRBJ1-5 | once | TRBV5-6 | TGTGCCAGCAGCTGGGGTAATCAGCCCCAGCATTTT | CASSWGNQPQHF
. | TRBJ2-7 | . | TRBV11-2 | TGTGCCAGCAGCCGGCGGGCGAGCTCCTACGAGCAGTACTTC | CASSRRASSYEQYF
TRBD2 | TRBJ2-1 | . | TRBV7-3 | TGTGCCAGCAGCCGTCAATGGGGCGGGAGGGACAATGAGCAGTTCTTC | CASSRQWGGRDNEQFF
. | TRBJ1-1 | . | TRBV4-3 | TGCGCCAGCAGCCAAGAGGAGAGCAACACTGAAGCTTTCTTT | CASSQEESNTEAFF
. | TRBJ2-1 | . | TRBV7-2 | TGTGCCATCGAGACGGTTGACAGCTCCTACAATGAGCAGTTCTTC | CAIETVDSSYNEQFF
. | TRBJ2-5 | . | TRBV28 | TGTGCCAGCAGCCCGGACAGACCCGGGGAGACCCAGTACTTC | CASSPDRPGETQYF
TRBD1 | TRBJ1-2 | few | TRBV28 | TGTGCCAGCAGTCTCCCGACCGACAGGGGCCTCGATTCCAACTATGGCTACACCTTC | CASSLPTDRGLDSNYGYTF
. | TRBJ2-5 | . | TRBV7-7 | TGTGCTAGCAGCTTAGGGGCAGGGGAAGAGACCCAGTACTTC | CASSLGAGEETQYF
TRBD2 | TRBJ2-5 | few | TRBV7-6 | TGTGCCAGCAGCTCCCTATATAGCGGGGGGGCCGAGACCCAGTACTTC | CASSSLYSGGAETQYF
TRBD1 | TRBJ2-7 | . | TRBV28 | TGTGCCAGCCAGACCCGGGACAGACCCTACGAGCAGTACTTC | CASQTRDRPYEQYF
. | TRBJ2-7 | . | TRBV4-1 | TGCGCCAGCAGCCAAGACTGGCAGGGGAGGAACGAGCAGTACTTC | CASSQDWQGRNEQYF
. | TRBJ2-1 | . | TRBV19 | TGTGCCAGTAGTATGGGACTTGAGCAGTTCTTC | CASSMGLEQFF
. | TRBJ1-3 | . | TRBV7-9 | TGTGCCACAGTGCACGGTGGTGAAAACACCATATATTTT | CATVHGGENTIYF
. | TRBJ2-7 | few | TRBV7-9 | TGTGCCAGCAGTTACAGGGACCGGACTCAAGACGAGCAGTACTTC | CASSYRDRTQDEQYF
. | TRBJ2-5 | . | TRBV9 | TGTGCCAGCAGCGTAGGGGCTCAAGAGACCCAGTACTTC | CASSVGAQETQYF
. | TRBJ2-1 | . | TRBV7-2 | TGTGCCAGCAGCTTAGCGAGGTCGGGACTCAGCTCCTACAATGAGCAGTTCTTC | CASSLARSGLSSYNEQFF
TRBD1 | TRBJ2-7 | . | TRBV27 | TGTGCCAGCAGTGTGGGACAGGGTCTATACGAGCAGTACTTC | CASSVGQGLYEQYF
TRBD2 | TRBJ2-7 | . | TRBV2 | TGTGCCAGCAGCGAGGGGACTAGCGGGAGTAACTACGAGCAGTACTTC | CASSEGTSGSNYEQYF
TRBD1 | TRBJ1-2 | . | TRBV15 | TGTGCCACCAGCTTGGACAGGGGTAACTATGGCTACACCTTC | CATSLDRGNYGYTF
. | TRBJ2-4 | . | TRBV28 | TGTGCCAGCAGTCCGGCAAAGACAGTCAAAAACATTCAGTACTTC | CASSPAKTVKNIQYF
. | TRBJ2-1 | few | TRBV29-1 | TGCAGCGTCCCCCCGGGTGGTTACAATGAGCAGTTCTTC | CSVPPGGYNEQFF
. | TRBJ1-4 | . | TRBV5-1 | TGCGCCAGCAGCTTGGAACGGAACGCGGGAGAAAAACTGTTTTTT | CASSLERNAGEKLFF
. | TRBJ1-5 | few | TRBV5-1 | TGCGCCAGCAGCTTGGAAGGGGGCAATCAGCCCCAGCATTTT | CASSLEGGNQPQHF
TRBD1 | TRBJ2-7 | . | TRBV7-9 | TGTGCCAGCAGCAAGACAGGGCACGAGCAGTACTTC | CASSKTGHEQYF
TRBD2 | TRBJ2-5 | . | TRBV15 | TGTGCCACCAGTTCTCTGGGGGGGGAGACCCAGTACTTC | CATSSLGGETQYF
. | TRBJ2-7 | few | TRBV6-6 | TGTGCCAGCAGTTACTCAGCAGACGTCTACGAGCAGTACTTC | CASSYSADVYEQYF
. | TRBJ2-3 | . | TRBV9 | TGTGCCAGCAGCGTAGCAGGGAGGAGCACAGATACGCAGTATTTT | CASSVAGRSTDTQYF
TRBD2 | TRBJ2-7 | once | TRBV4-1 | TGCGCCAGCAGCCTCAACGACGGACTAGAAACCTACGAGCAGCACTTC | CASSLNDGLETYEQHF
TRBD1 | TRBJ2-5 | . | TRBV9 | TGTGCCAGCAGCGAGTGGGACAGGGAAGAGACCCAGTACTTC | CASSEWDREETQYF
TRBD2 | TRBJ2-1 | few | TRBV7-8 | TGTGCCAGCAGCTCCCGGGGGGAGGGCAATGAGCAGTTCTTC | CASSSRGEGNEQFF
. | TRBJ2-5 | . | TRBV29-1 | TGCAGCGTTTCCCGGACTATGTCCGCGGGAGAGACCCAGTACTTC | CSVSRTMSAGETQYF
TRBD2 | TRBJ2-7 | few | TRBV19 | TGTGCCAGTACCCCAGCTGCGGGGGGGACCTACGAGCAGTACTTC | CASTPAAGGTYEQYF
TRBD1 | TRBJ2-7 | . | TRBV23-1 | TGCGCCAGCAGTGACAGGGCACCCGACGAGCAGTACTTC | CASSDRAPDEQYF
TRBD1 | TRBJ1-1 | . | TRBV4-3 | TGCGCCAGCAGCCAAGACACTCCCCATCTAGGGACAGCCAACACTGAAGCTTTCTTT | CASSQDTPHLGTANTEAFF
TRBD1 | TRBJ1-5 | . | TRBV7-8 | TGTGCCAGCAGCCCACAGGGGGGCAATCAGCCCCAGCATTTT | CASSPQGGNQPQHF
TRBD1 | TRBJ2-7 | . | TRBV9 | TGCGCCAGCAGCCGGGACAGGGCCTCCTACGAGCAGTACTTC | CASSRDRASYEQYF
. | TRBJ2-1 | . | TRBV2 | TGTGCCAGCTTCCGAAGGTCCTACAATGAGCAGTTCTTC | CASFRRSYNEQFF
. | TRBJ1-4 | few | TRBV29-1 | TGCAGCGTTGAAGATCGGGAAACATCGCCTAATGAAAAACTGTTTTTT | CSVEDRETSPNEKLFF
TRBD1 | TRBJ1-2 | . | TRBV7-8 | TGTGCCAGCAGCCTCGCGAGACAGGGAGGCGTCTATGGCTACACCTTC | CASSLARQGGVYGYTF
. | TRBJ1-4 | . | TRBV5-6 | TGTGCCAGCAGCCTGCGGAGTCAGGGTAATGAAAAACTGTTTTTT | CASSLRSQGNEKLFF